The 14 T cell receptor beta chains reported below all come from one sample, sequenced in a study of blood T cell repertoires in COVID-19. Clones were sequenced by immunoSEQ multiplex PCR, and TCRdb holds only the in-frame ones, with some missing. The table has about 150,000 clones, about 88% seen once. Sequencing was carried out using peripheral blood. The receptors shown here come from a human donor with COVID-19, enrolled during active disease. The donor label of this sample is uncertain.

The chain carries TRBV3-1 (or the pseudogene TRBV3-2) and TRBJ1-2; D gene uncertain. The germline V gene has CDR1 LGHDT and CDR2 YNNKEL (reference sequence). This CDR3 is 12 amino acids long. Trimming took 0 bases from V and 8 from J, leaving 7 bases between them. The CDR3 protein is CASSQDEAGYTF. DNA of the CDR3: TGTGCCAGCAGCCAAGATGAGGCGGGCTACACCTTC.

The chain employs TRBV3-1 (or the pseudogene TRBV3-2) and TRBJ2-7, with D tentatively TRBD2 (5 bases). The CDR3 has 15 amino acids. Germline CDR1 LGHDT, CDR2 YNNKEL (reference sequence). Trimming took 2 bases from V and 1 from J, leaving 12 bases between them. The DNA of the CDR3 is TGTGCCAGCAGCCAACTGAGCCGCGGGTCCTACGAGCAGTACTTC. This codes for CASSQLSRGSYEQYF.

The chain uses TRBV5-6 and TRBJ2-2, with 7 bases identical to TRBD2. The length of the CDR3 is 16 residues. Germline V gives CDR1 SGHDT, CDR2 YYEEEE. With 2 bases clipped from V and 7 bases from J, the junction kept 11 bases outside the gene matches. CDR3 DNA sequence: TGTGCCAGCAGCTTTTGGACGGGAGGAGTAATCGGGGAGCTGTTTTTT. It translates to CASSFWTGGVIGELFF.

The V and J genes are TRBV4-1 and TRBJ2-7, with D unresolved. The V end lost 4 bases, the J end lost 5 bases, and 21 bases lay between the germline ends. The CDR3 runs to 16 residues. The germline V gene has CDR1 MGHRA and CDR2 YSYEKL. CDR3 amino acids: CASSLRSPGSYDEQYF. The CDR3 DNA reads as TGCGCCAGCAGCCTGAGAAGTCCGGGTTCATACGACGAGCAGTACTTC.

Only a few counts were recorded for this clone. The rearrangement links TRBV15 to TRBJ1-3; D gene ambiguous. The CDR3 is 14 residues long. Trimming took 0 bases from V and 4 from J, leaving 7 bases between them. CDR1 is LNHNV, CDR2 YYDKDF, per germline (reference sequence). In nucleotides, the CDR3 is TGTGCCACCAGCAGAGATCAGGTGGGAAACACCATATATTTT. Translation: CATSRDQVGNTIYF.

The chain couples TRBV2 to TRBJ1-6; D is ambiguous. This CDR3 contains 16 residues. Trimming cost V 6 bases and J 6 bases, with 18 bases left between them. Germline CDR1 and CDR2: SNHLY and FYNNEI. CDR3 residues: CASRRILELGNSPLHF. The CDR3 DNA reads TGTGCCAGCAGGAGGATATTAGAGCTGGGTAATTCACCCCTCCACTTT. Full variable domain (outside the CDR3, taken from reference TRBV2 and TRBJ1-6): EPEVTQTPSHQVTQMGQEVILRCVPISNHLYFYWYRQILGQKVEFLVSFYNNEISEKSEIFDDQFSVERPDGSNFTLKIRSTKLEDSAMYFCASRRILELGNSPLHFGNGTRLTVT.

V is TRBV18 and J is TRBJ1-2; D might be TRBD1 (5 bases). V was cut by 8 bases and J by 4 bases, with 11 bases left in between. CDR3 length equals 12 residues. Germline V gene lookup returns CDR1 KGHSH and CDR2 LQKENI. CDR3 protein: CASRSGGYGYTF. In DNA form, the CDR3 reads TGTGCCAGCCGATCGGGGGGCTATGGCTACACCTTC. Looking up the rest from reference TRBV18 and TRBJ1-2 gives the full variable domain: NAGVMQNPRHLVRRRGQEARLRCSPMKGHSHVYWYRQLPEEGLKFMVYLQKENIIDESGMPKERFSAEFPKEGPSILRIQQVVRGDSAAYFCASRSGGYGYTFGSGTRLTVV.

V and J are TRBV6-5 and TRBJ1-5; D perhaps matches TRBD1 (6 bases). V lost 4 bases, J lost 2 bases, and 15 bases lay in between. The CDR3 length is 16 residues. Germline V gene data show CDR1 as MNHEY and CDR2 as SVGAGI. CDR3 sequence reads: CASSFQIPGGNQPQHF. CDR3 nucleotides: TGTGCCAGCAGTTTTCAAATCCCAGGGGGCAATCAGCCCCAGCATTTT.

V gene TRBV2 combines with J gene TRBJ1-4; 7 positions agree with TRBD1. The CDR3 has 15 residues. From germline, CDR1 is SNHLY and CDR2 FYNNEI. The J segment lost 4 bases and the V segment lost 1 base, leaving 3 bases of the junction unmatched. CDR3 sequence: CASSEGHRGNEKLFF. The CDR3 bases are TGTGCCAGCAGTGAAGGACACAGGGGTAATGAAAAACTGTTTTTT.

The J gene is TRBJ1-1, the V gene TRBV27; 9 nucleotides line up with TRBD1. Germline loops: CDR1 MNHEY, CDR2 SMNVEV (reference sequence). This CDR3 has 13 amino acids. The V and J ends lost 6 bases and 5 bases, in that order; junction bases with no gene match: 4. DNA for the CDR3: TGTGCCAGCAGCGACAGGGGGGGAACTGAAGCTTTCTTT. Its protein product is CASSDRGGTEAFF.

The gene calls are TRBV11-2 and TRBJ2-5, with a tentative D call TRBD2 (6 bases). CDR3 size: 18 residues. The germline V gene has CDR1 SGHAT and CDR2 FQNNGV. Trimming pared 5 bases from V and 3 bases from J, leaving 25 bases between. In DNA form, the CDR3 reads TGTGCCAGCAGCAGGGGCGAACGCTGGCCTAGCGTAAAAGAGACCCAGTACTTC. The encoded protein is CASSRGERWPSVKETQYF.

The chain uses TRBV13 and TRBJ1-2, with 8 bases matching TRBD1. The CDR3 has 14 amino acids. Losses at the gene ends were 5 bases for V and 7 bases for J; bases not matched to a gene: 9. In germline, CDR1 is PRHDT, CDR2 FYEKMQ (reference sequence). The DNA for the CDR3 is TGTGCCAGCAGCCTACAGGGGGATATAGGTGGCTACACCTTC. Protein sequence: CASSLQGDIGGYTF.

The chain recombines TRBV6-5 with TRBJ1-5; D remains ambiguous. The CDR3 spans 13 residues. Germline V lookup: CDR1 MNHEY, CDR2 SVGAGI. Trimming shortened V by 5 bases and J by 5 bases, and 10 bases separated the two germline ends. CDR3 sequence (DNA): TGTGCCAGCAGTCCGGAGGGTGATCAGCCCCAGCATTTT. Its protein is CASSPEGDQPQHF.

The chain uses TRBV27 and TRBJ1-5; 7 bases match TRBD1. This CDR3 contains 18 residues. Looked up from germline, CDR1 is MNHEY and CDR2 is SMNVEV (reference sequence). After removal of 2 bases from V and 3 bases from J, the junction contained 13 bases not matched to a gene. DNA for the CDR3: TGTGCCAGCAGTTTAAGGCCCCCGGCGAGGGGGCCCAATCAGCCCCAGCATTTT. Amino acid sequence: CASSLRPPARGPNQPQHF.